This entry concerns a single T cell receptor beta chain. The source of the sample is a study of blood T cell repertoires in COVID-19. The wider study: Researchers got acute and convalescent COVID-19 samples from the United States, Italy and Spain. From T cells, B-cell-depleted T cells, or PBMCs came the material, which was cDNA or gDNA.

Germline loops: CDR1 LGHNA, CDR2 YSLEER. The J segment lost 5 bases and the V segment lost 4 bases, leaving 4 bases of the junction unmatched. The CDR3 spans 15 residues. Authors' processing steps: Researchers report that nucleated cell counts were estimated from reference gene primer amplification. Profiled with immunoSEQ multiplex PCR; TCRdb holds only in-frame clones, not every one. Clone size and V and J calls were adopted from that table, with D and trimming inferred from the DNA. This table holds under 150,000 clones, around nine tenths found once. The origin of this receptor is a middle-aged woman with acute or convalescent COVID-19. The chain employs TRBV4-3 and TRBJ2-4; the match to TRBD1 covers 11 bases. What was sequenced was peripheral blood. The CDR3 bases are TGCGCCAGCAGCCCCCGGGACAGGGGGGAAAACATTCAGTACTTC. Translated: CASSPRDRGENIQYF.